A selection of T cell receptor beta chains follows, all from one sample in a study of vaccination and CD4 T cells after COVID-19. TCRdb redid the calling of the PCR reads with MiXCR, one entry per CDR3 protein. The table has more than 10,000 distinct CDR3 sequences, 35% to 50% seen once. These TCRs' antigens remain unknown. Sample: CD4+ T cells from blood, cultured in vitro. These receptors came from a human donor who had recovered from COVID-19. CDR3s include the opening cysteine and the closing phenylalanine or tryptophan. Fields, in order: J gene, clone size, V gene, D gene, CDR3 DNA, CDR3 protein. The D gene is left open where the match is weak. The listing skips clone size in some rows; elsewhere it reads once, few, many or a size class.

J: TRBJ1-2
size: few
V: TRBV7-8
D: .
DNA: TGTGCCAGCAGCTTGGGGACATCCACTAACTATGGCTACACCTTC
CDR3: CASSLGTSTNYGYTF

J: TRBJ1-4
size: .
V: TRBV5-1
D: .
DNA: TGCGCCAGCAGCTTCGCCCCCACTAGCGAAAAACTGTTTTTT
CDR3: CASSFAPTSEKLFF

J: TRBJ1-2
size: .
V: TRBV24-1
D: .
DNA: TGTGCCACCAGTGACGTGGGAGCAGATTATGGCTACACCTTC
CDR3: CATSDVGADYGYTF

J: TRBJ2-1
size: .
V: TRBV5-4
D: TRBD2
DNA: TGTGCCAGCAGCTTGCGTGCGGGAGCCTACAATGAGCAGTTCTTC
CDR3: CASSLRAGAYNEQFF

J: TRBJ1-1
size: few
V: TRBV20-1
D: .
DNA: TGCAGTGCTAGAGATGGTGGCAGGGCGGCCTCTGAAGCTTTCTTT
CDR3: CSARDGGRAASEAFF

J: TRBJ2-1
size: .
V: TRBV6-4
D: TRBD2
DNA: TGTGCCAGCAGTCGCCAGCGGGATTGGAATGAGCAGTTCTTC
CDR3: CASSRQRDWNEQFF

J: TRBJ1-6
size: few
V: TRBV6-1
D: .
DNA: TGTGCCAGCAGCCAACAGGGAGGAATACACTCACCCCTCCACTTT
CDR3: CASSQQGGIHSPLHF

J: TRBJ2-7
size: .
V: TRBV28
D: .
DNA: TGTGCCAGCAGTCGGTTCTACGAGCAGTACTTC
CDR3: CASSRFYEQYF

J: TRBJ1-1
size: .
V: TRBV25-1
D: .
DNA: TGTGCCAGCCGGCCCGAGAACAGGCTCACTGAAGCTTTCTTT
CDR3: CASRPENRLTEAFF

J: TRBJ2-1
size: .
V: TRBV7-2
D: TRBD2
DNA: TGTGCCAGCAGCCCCACTAGCGGACTAGGGGATGAGCAGTTCTTC
CDR3: CASSPTSGLGDEQFF

J: TRBJ2-5
size: .
V: TRBV3-1
D: .
DNA: TGTGCCAGCAGCCAAGGGCGGGTAGGGACCCAGTACTTC
CDR3: CASSQGRVGTQYF

J: TRBJ1-2
size: few
V: TRBV27
D: .
DNA: TGTGCCAGCAGTTTCCTGGGCCTCAACTATGGCTACACCTTC
CDR3: CASSFLGLNYGYTF

J: TRBJ2-2
size: .
V: TRBV11-3
D: TRBD2
DNA: TGTGCCAGCACCACCCCTAGGGAGGGTAGCGGGACCCTAGTAGCCGGGGAGCTGTTTTTT
CDR3: CASTTPREGSGTLVAGELFF

J: TRBJ1-5
size: .
V: TRBV14
D: .
DNA: TGTGCCAGCAGCCCTAGCGATAGCAATCAGCCCCAGCATTTT
CDR3: CASSPSDSNQPQHF

J: TRBJ2-7
size: .
V: TRBV23-1
D: .
DNA: TGCGCCAGCAGTCTCAGGATTGTGGGGGAACGGACCTACGAGCAGTACTTC
CDR3: CASSLRIVGERTYEQYF

J: TRBJ2-7
size: .
V: TRBV2
D: TRBD1
DNA: TGTGCCAGCAGAGTCCGACAGGGCTACGAGCAGTACTTC
CDR3: CASRVRQGYEQYF

J: TRBJ1-4
size: .
V: TRBV6-2/TRBV6-3
D: .
DNA: TGTGCCAGCAGTTACAGGCAGGGCCGCAATGAAAAACTGTTTTTT
CDR3: CASSYRQGRNEKLFF

J: TRBJ1-5
size: .
V: TRBV20-1
D: .
DNA: TGCAGTGCTAGAGATGTGGGGCAGGGTCAAAGGGATCAGCCCCAGCATTTT
CDR3: CSARDVGQGQRDQPQHF

J: TRBJ2-3
size: .
V: TRBV12-3/TRBV12-4
D: TRBD1
DNA: TGTGCCAGCAGTTTTAACAGGGGTAGCACAGATACGCAGTATTTT
CDR3: CASSFNRGSTDTQYF

J: TRBJ1-6
size: few
V: TRBV30
D: TRBD1
DNA: TGTGCCTGGAGCCTGACAGGGTTTATTTCACCCCTCCACTTT
CDR3: CAWSLTGFISPLHF

J: TRBJ2-5
size: few
V: TRBV20-1
D: TRBD2
DNA: TGCAGTGCTGGGGGGACTAGTGGAGAGACCCAGTACTTC
CDR3: CSAGGTSGETQYF

J: TRBJ2-7
size: few
V: TRBV2
D: TRBD1
DNA: TGTGCCAGCAGCCGGGACAGGGGCTACGAGCAGTACTTC
CDR3: CASSRDRGYEQYF

J: TRBJ1-5
size: .
V: TRBV19
D: .
DNA: TGTGCCAGTACCGCGGGGGCGCAAGGACAGCCCCAGCATTTT
CDR3: CASTAGAQGQPQHF

J: TRBJ1-2
size: few
V: TRBV2
D: .
DNA: TGTGCCAGCAGTGAGCCTCGGGGCCGTGGCTACACCTTC
CDR3: CASSEPRGRGYTF

J: TRBJ2-2
size: .
V: TRBV6-1
D: .
DNA: TGTGCCAGTCAGCAGGGTAGAAACACCGGGGAGCTGTTTTTT
CDR3: CASQQGRNTGELFF

J: TRBJ1-2
size: medium-sized
V: TRBV20-1
D: .
DNA: TGCAGTGCTAGGGACACCGCTAACTATGGCTACACCTTC
CDR3: CSARDTANYGYTF

J: TRBJ1-3
size: .
V: TRBV30
D: .
DNA: TGTGCCTGGAAGACCCTAGCTGGAAACACCATATATTTT
CDR3: CAWKTLAGNTIYF

J: TRBJ1-3
size: .
V: TRBV15
D: .
DNA: TGTGCCACCAGTTGGGACCTTGGAAACACCATATATTTT
CDR3: CATSWDLGNTIYF

J: TRBJ1-1
size: .
V: TRBV28
D: TRBD1
DNA: TGTGCCAGCAGTTTCCCACAGGGGACGCGCACTGAAGCTTTCTTT
CDR3: CASSFPQGTRTEAFF

J: TRBJ2-3
size: few
V: TRBV29-1
D: .
DNA: TGCAGCGTATCTACAGATACGCAGTATTTT
CDR3: CSVSTDTQYF

J: TRBJ2-2
size: .
V: TRBV20-1
D: TRBD2
DNA: TGCAGTGCCCGGACTAGCGGGAGCACCGGGGAGCTGTTTTTT
CDR3: CSARTSGSTGELFF

J: TRBJ2-1
size: .
V: TRBV2
D: .
DNA: TGTGCCAGCAGTGTAGGGATCAGCTCCTACAATGAGCAGTTCTTC
CDR3: CASSVGISSYNEQFF

J: TRBJ2-3
size: few
V: TRBV6-5
D: .
DNA: TGTGCCAGCAGTTACGGCAGGACATCTCCTAGCACAGATACGCAGTATTTT
CDR3: CASSYGRTSPSTDTQYF

J: TRBJ1-3
size: .
V: TRBV7-9
D: .
DNA: TGTGCCAGCAACCGCCGGGGGGGGCTACGCTCTGGAAACACCATATATTTT
CDR3: CASNRRGGLRSGNTIYF

J: TRBJ1-1
size: few
V: TRBV20-1
D: .
DNA: TGCAGTGCTAGAAATCCGCAGGGGAACACTGAAGCTTTCTTT
CDR3: CSARNPQGNTEAFF

J: TRBJ2-5
size: once
V: TRBV5-1
D: .
DNA: TGCGCCAGCAGCTTGGGACTCCAAGAGACCCAGTACTTC
CDR3: CASSLGLQETQYF

J: TRBJ1-1
size: .
V: TRBV7-2
D: TRBD1
DNA: TGTGCCAGCAGCTCTGGACAGGCGATGCTCGAAGCTTTCTTT
CDR3: CASSSGQAMLEAFF

J: TRBJ1-1
size: .
V: TRBV12-3/TRBV12-4
D: .
DNA: TGTGCCAGCAGTTCACACGGCACTTCCGGGGAAAGTATCTTT
CDR3: CASSSHGTSGESIF

J: TRBJ1-1
size: .
V: TRBV11-2
D: .
DNA: TGTGCCAGCAGCTTAGCCCCCCAGGGCTTGAACACTGAAGCTTTCTTT
CDR3: CASSLAPQGLNTEAFF

J: TRBJ2-1
size: .
V: TRBV12-3/TRBV12-4
D: TRBD2
DNA: TGTGCCAGCAGATCCGCCGGGGCGGGAGGCTCCTACAATGAGCAGTTCTTC
CDR3: CASRSAGAGGSYNEQFF

J: TRBJ2-5
size: .
V: TRBV19
D: TRBD1
DNA: TGTGCCAGTAGTACGGGACAGGATCCGGAGACCCAGTACTTC
CDR3: CASSTGQDPETQYF

J: TRBJ1-1
size: few
V: TRBV6-5
D: .
DNA: TGTGCCAGCAGTTACTACGCGAGGAGAGAGACTGAAGCTTTCTTT
CDR3: CASSYYARRETEAFF

J: TRBJ1-2
size: .
V: TRBV18
D: .
DNA: TGTGCCAGCTCACCACCGGGCAGTTTTAACTATGGCTACACCTTC
CDR3: CASSPPGSFNYGYTF

J: TRBJ2-2
size: .
V: TRBV20-1
D: .
DNA: TGCAGTGCTAGAGGGTACGGGGAGCTGTTTTTT
CDR3: CSARGYGELFF

J: TRBJ1-4
size: .
V: TRBV6-5
D: .
DNA: TGTGCCAGCAGTTTACAGGGTATCAAAAAACTGTTTTTT
CDR3: CASSLQGIKKLFF

J: TRBJ2-5
size: few
V: TRBV5-1
D: TRBD2
DNA: TGCGCCAGCAGCCTGGGACTAGCGGGGCAAGAGACCCAGTACTTC
CDR3: CASSLGLAGQETQYF

J: TRBJ2-7
size: .
V: TRBV7-9
D: .
DNA: TGTGCCAGCAGCTTAGGCGCCAACTCGAACGAGCAGTACTTC
CDR3: CASSLGANSNEQYF

J: TRBJ2-3
size: .
V: TRBV10-1
D: TRBD2
DNA: TGCGCCAGCAGTGAGTCGGGACTAGCGGCGCAGTATTTT
CDR3: CASSESGLAAQYF

J: TRBJ1-5
size: few
V: TRBV12-3/TRBV12-4
D: .
DNA: TGTGCCAGCAGTTCGTCGATGAACAGGGAAGAGCCCCAGCATTTT
CDR3: CASSSSMNREEPQHF

J: TRBJ2-5
size: few
V: TRBV19
D: TRBD1
DNA: TGTGCCAGTAGACCAACCGGGACAGGGGGTTGGGAGACCCAGTACTTC
CDR3: CASRPTGTGGWETQYF

J: TRBJ1-1
size: .
V: TRBV11-2
D: .
DNA: TGTGCCAGCAGCCCCCCGGGGAACACTGAAGCTTTCTTT
CDR3: CASSPPGNTEAFF

J: TRBJ2-3
size: once
V: TRBV5-1
D: TRBD2
DNA: TGCGCCAGCAGCTTGTTAGCGGGAGAGTCAGATACGCAGTATTTT
CDR3: CASSLLAGESDTQYF

J: TRBJ1-1
size: few
V: TRBV27
D: .
DNA: TGTGCCAGCAGTTTAAGAGACAGGACGGACACTGAAGCTTTCTTT
CDR3: CASSLRDRTDTEAFF

J: TRBJ1-3
size: .
V: TRBV12-3/TRBV12-4
D: .
DNA: TGTGCCAGCACTCTTCTTAACACCATATATTTT
CDR3: CASTLLNTIYF

J: TRBJ2-7
size: .
V: TRBV29-1
D: TRBD1
DNA: TGCAGCGTTGTACAGGGGTCCTACGAGCAGTACTTC
CDR3: CSVVQGSYEQYF

J: TRBJ2-4
size: .
V: TRBV20-1
D: .
DNA: TGCAGTGCTAGAAATGCACTCATGGGATCAAACATTCAGTACTTC
CDR3: CSARNALMGSNIQYF

J: TRBJ1-6
size: .
V: TRBV7-2
D: .
DNA: TGTGCCAGCAGCTTAGACTCACCCCTCCACTTT
CDR3: CASSLDSPLHF